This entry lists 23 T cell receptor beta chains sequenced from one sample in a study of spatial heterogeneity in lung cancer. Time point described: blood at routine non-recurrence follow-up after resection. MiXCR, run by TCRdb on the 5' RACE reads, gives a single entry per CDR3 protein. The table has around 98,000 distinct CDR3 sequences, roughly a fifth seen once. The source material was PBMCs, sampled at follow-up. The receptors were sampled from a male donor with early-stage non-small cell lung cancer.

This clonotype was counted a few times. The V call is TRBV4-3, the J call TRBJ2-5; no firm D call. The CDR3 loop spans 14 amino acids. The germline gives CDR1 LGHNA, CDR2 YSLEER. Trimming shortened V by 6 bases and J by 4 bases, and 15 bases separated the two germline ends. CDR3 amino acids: CASSLATAGETQYF. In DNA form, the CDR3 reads TGCGCCAGCAGTCTCGCCACCGCAGGAGAGACCCAGTACTTC.

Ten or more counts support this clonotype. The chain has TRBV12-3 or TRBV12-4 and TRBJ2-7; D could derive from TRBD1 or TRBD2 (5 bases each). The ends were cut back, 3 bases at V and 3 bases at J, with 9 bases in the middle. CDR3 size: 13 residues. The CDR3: CASSLGVYYEQYV. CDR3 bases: TGTGCCAGCAGTTTGGGGGTCTACTACGAGCAGTACGTC.

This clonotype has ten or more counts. In DNA form, the CDR3 reads TGTGCCAGCAGCTTAGAACCGGGAGAACTTAATGAGCAGTTCTTC. Amino acid sequence: CASSLEPGELNEQFF. The V call is TRBV11-3, the J call TRBJ2-1; a weak D match, TRBD2 (6 bases). Trimming cost V 0 bases and J 7 bases, with 13 bases left between them. Germline CDR1 SGHNT, CDR2 YENEEA. The CDR3 extends over 15 amino acids.

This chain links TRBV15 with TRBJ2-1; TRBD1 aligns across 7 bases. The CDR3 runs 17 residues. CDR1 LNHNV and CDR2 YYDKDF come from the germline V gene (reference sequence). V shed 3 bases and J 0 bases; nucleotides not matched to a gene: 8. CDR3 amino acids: CATSRGTGTVSYNEQFF. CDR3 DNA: TGTGCCACCAGCAGGGGTACCGGGACAGTCTCCTACAATGAGCAGTTCTTC. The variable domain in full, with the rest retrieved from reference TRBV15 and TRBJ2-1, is DAMVIQNPRYQVTQFGKPVTLSCSQTLNHNVMYWYQQKSSQAPKLLFHYYDKDFNNEADTPDNFQSRRPNTSFCFLDIRSPGLGDTAMYLCATSRGTGTVSYNEQFFGPGTRLTVL.

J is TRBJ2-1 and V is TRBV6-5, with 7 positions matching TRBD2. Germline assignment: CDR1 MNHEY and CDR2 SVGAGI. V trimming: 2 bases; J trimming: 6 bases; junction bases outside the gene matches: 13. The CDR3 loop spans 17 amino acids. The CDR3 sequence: CASSYPTIGTTPNEQFF. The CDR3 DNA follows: TGTGCCAGCAGTTACCCAACTATCGGGACTACCCCCAATGAGCAGTTCTTC.

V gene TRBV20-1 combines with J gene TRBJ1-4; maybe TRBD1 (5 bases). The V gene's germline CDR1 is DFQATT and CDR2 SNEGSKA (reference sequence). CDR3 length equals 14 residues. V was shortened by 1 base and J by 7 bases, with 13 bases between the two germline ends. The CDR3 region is CSARGGTGSEKLFF. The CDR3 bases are TGCAGTGCTAGAGGGGGGACCGGAAGTGAAAAACTGTTTTTT.

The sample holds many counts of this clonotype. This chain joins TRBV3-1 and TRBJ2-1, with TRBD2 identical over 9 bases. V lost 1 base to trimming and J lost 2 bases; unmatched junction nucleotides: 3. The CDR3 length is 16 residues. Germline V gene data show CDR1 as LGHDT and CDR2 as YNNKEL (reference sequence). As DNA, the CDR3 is TGTGCCAGCAGCCAAGGCCTAGCGGGACCCTACAATGAGCAGTTCTTC. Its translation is CASSQGLAGPYNEQFF.

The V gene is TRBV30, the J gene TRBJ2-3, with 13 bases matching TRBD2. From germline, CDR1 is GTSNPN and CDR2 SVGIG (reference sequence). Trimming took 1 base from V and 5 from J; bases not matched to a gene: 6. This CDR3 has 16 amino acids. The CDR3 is CAWSAGLAGEGDTQYF. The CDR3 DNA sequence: TGTGCCTGGAGTGCCGGACTAGCGGGAGAGGGAGATACGCAGTATTTT.

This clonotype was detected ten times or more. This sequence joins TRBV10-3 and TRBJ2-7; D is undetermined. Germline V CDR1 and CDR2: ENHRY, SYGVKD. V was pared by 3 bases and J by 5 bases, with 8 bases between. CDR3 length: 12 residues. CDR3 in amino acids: CAISDGYNEQYF. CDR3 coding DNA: TGTGCCATCAGTGATGGGTACAACGAGCAGTACTTC.

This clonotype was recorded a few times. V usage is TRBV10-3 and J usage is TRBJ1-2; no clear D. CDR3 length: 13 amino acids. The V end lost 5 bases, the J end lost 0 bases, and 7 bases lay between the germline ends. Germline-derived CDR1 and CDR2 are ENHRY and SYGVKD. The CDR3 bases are TGTGCCATCAGTCCCCAGGCTAACTATGGCTACACCTTC. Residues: CAISPQANYGYTF.

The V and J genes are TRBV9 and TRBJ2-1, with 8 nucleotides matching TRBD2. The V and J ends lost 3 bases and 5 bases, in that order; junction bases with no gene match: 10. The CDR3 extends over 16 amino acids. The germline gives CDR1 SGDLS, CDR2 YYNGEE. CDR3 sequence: CASSAQLAATDNEQFF. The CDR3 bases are TGTGCCAGCAGCGCCCAACTAGCGGCAACTGACAATGAGCAGTTCTTC.

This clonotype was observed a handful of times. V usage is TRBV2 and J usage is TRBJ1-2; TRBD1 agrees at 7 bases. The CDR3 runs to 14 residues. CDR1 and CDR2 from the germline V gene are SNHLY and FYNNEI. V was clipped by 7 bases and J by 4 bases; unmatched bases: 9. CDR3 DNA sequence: TGTGCCAGCACCGAACAGGGGCCGGCCTATGGCTACACCTTC. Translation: CASTEQGPAYGYTF.

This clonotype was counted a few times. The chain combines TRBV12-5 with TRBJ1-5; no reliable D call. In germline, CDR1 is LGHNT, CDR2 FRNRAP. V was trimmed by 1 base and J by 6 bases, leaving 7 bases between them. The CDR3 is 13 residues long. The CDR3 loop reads CASGLEPLQPQHF. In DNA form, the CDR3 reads TGTGCTAGTGGTTTGGAGCCGCTTCAGCCCCAGCATTTT. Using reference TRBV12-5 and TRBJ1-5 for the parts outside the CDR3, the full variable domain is DARVTQTPRHKVTEMGQEVTMRCQPILGHNTVFWYRQTMMQGLELLAYFRNRAPLDDSGMPKDRFSAEMPDATLATLKIQPSEPRDSAVYFCASGLEPLQPQHFGDGTRLSIL.

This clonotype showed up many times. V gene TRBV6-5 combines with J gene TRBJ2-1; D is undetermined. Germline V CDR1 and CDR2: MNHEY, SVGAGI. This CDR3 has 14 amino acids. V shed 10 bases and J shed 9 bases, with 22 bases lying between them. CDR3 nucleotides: TGTGCCACCAACCCGGGTTTGAGACGGAGTGAGCAGTTCTTC. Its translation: CATNPGLRRSEQFF.

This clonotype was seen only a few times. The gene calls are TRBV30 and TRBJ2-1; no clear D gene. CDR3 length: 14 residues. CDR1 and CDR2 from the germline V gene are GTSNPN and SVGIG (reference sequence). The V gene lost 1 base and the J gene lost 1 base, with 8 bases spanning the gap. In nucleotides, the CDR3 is TGTGCCTGGAGTGGCGGACGGTCCTACAATGAGCAGTTCTTC. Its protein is CAWSGGRSYNEQFF. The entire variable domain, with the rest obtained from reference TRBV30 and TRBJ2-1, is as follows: SQTIHQWPATLVQPVGSPLSLECTVEGTSNPNLYWYRQAAGRGLQLLFYSVGIGQISSEVPQNLSASRPQDRQFILSSKKLLLSDSGFYLCAWSGGRSYNEQFFGPGTRLTVL.

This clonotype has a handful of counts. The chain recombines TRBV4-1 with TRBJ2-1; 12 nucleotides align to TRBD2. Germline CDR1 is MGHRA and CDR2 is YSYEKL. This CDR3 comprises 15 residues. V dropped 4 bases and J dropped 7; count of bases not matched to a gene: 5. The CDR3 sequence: CASSLLAGGRNEQFF. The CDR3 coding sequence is TGCGCCAGCAGCCTACTAGCGGGGGGAAGGAATGAGCAGTTCTTC.

CDR3 DNA: TGCAGTGCTGAGGGGGACAGTACAGATACGCAGTATTTT. Translation: CSAEGDSTDTQYF. The gene calls are TRBV20-1 and TRBJ2-3; 7 bases match TRBD1. This CDR3 has 13 amino acids. Germline V gives CDR1 DFQATT, CDR2 SNEGSKA (reference sequence). V shed 5 bases and J 3 bases; nucleotides not matched to a gene: 5.

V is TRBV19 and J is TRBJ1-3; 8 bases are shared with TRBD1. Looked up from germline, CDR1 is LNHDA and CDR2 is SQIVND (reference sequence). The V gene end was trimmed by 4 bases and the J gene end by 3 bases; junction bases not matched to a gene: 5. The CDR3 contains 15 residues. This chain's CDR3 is CASSTMGQVGNTIYF. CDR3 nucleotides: TGTGCCAGTAGTACCATGGGACAGGTTGGAAACACCATATATTTT. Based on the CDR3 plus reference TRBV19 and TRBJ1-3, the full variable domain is DGGITQSPKYLFRKEGQNVTLSCEQNLNHDAMYWYRQDPGQGLRLIYYSQIVNDFQKGDIAEGYSVSREKKESFPLTVTSAQKNPTAFYLCASSTMGQVGNTIYFGEGSWLTVV.

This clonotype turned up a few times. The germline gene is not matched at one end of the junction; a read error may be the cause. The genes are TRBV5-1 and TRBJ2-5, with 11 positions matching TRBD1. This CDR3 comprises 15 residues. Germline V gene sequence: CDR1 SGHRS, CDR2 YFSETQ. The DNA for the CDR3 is TGCGCCAGCAGTTTGGACAGGGGGCGTCTTGAGACCCAGTACTTC. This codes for CASSLDRGRLETQYF.

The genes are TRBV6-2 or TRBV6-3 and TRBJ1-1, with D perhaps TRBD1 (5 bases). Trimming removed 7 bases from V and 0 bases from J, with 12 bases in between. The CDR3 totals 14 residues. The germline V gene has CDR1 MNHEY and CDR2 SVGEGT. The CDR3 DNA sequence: TGTGCCAGCACCTTACAGGAGCTGAACACTGAAGCTTTCTTT. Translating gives CASTLQELNTEAFF.

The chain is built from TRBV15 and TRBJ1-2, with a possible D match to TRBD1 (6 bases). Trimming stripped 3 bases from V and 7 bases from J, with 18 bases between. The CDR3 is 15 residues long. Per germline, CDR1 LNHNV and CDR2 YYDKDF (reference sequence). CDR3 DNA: TGTGCCACCAGCAGGGCCTACGGGACACTCTCTGGCTACACCTTC. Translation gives CATSRAYGTLSGYTF. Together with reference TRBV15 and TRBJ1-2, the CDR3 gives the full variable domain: DAMVIQNPRYQVTQFGKPVTLSCSQTLNHNVMYWYQQKSSQAPKLLFHYYDKDFNNEADTPDNFQSRRPNTSFCFLDIRSPGLGDTAMYLCATSRAYGTLSGYTFGSGTRLTVV.

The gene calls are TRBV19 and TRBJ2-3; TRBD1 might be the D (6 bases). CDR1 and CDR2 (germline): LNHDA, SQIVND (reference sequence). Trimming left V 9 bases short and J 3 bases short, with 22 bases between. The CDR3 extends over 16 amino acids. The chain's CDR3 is CASGGSAGAGTDTQYF. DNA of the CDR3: TGTGCCAGCGGAGGCTCCGCAGGGGCCGGGACAGATACGCAGTATTTT. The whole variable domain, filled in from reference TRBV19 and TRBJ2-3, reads DGGITQSPKYLFRKEGQNVTLSCEQNLNHDAMYWYRQDPGQGLRLIYYSQIVNDFQKGDIAEGYSVSREKKESFPLTVTSAQKNPTAFYLCASGGSAGAGTDTQYFGPGTRLTVL.

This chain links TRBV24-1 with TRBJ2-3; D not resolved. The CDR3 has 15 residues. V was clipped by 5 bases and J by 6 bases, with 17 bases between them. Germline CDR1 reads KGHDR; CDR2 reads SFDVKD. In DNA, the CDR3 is TGTGCCACCAGTGCTAAAGCCGGAACAAGGGATACGCAGTATTTT. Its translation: CATSAKAGTRDTQYF.